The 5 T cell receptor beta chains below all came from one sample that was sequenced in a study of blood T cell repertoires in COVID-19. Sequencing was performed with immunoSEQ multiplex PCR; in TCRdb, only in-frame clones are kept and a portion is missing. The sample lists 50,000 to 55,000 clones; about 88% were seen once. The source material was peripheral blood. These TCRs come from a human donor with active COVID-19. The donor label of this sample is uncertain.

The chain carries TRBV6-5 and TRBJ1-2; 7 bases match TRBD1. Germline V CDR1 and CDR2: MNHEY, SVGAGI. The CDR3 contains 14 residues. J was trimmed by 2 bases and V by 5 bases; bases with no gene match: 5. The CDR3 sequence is CASSPGQLNYGYTF. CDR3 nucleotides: TGTGCCAGCAGTCCGGGACAGCTAAACTATGGCTACACCTTC.

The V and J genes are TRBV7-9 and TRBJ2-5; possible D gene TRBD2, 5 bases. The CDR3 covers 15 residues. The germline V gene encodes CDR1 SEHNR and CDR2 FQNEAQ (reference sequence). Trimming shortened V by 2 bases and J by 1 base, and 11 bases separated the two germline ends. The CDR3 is CASSLFGAVQETQYF. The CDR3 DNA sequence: TGTGCCAGCAGCTTATTTGGAGCGGTCCAAGAGACCCAGTACTTC.

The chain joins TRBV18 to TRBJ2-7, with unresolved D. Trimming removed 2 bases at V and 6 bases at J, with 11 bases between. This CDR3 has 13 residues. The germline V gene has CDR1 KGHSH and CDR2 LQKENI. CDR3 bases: TGTGCCAGCTCACCAAGTCGAGGTTTCGAGCAGTACTTC. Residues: CASSPSRGFEQYF.

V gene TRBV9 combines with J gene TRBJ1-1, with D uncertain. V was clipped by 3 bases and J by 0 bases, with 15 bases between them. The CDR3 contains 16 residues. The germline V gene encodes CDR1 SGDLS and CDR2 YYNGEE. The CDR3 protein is CASSEQGRGMNTEAFF. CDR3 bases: TGTGCCAGCAGCGAGCAAGGACGGGGAATGAACACTGAAGCTTTCTTT.

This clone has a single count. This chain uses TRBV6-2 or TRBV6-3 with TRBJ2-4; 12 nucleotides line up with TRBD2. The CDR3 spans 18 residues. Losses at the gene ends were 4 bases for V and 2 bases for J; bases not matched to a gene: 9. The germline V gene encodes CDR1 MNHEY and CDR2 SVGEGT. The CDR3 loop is CASSFLAGGPGSKNIQYF. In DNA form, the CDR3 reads TGTGCCAGCAGTTTCCTAGCGGGGGGGCCGGGGTCCAAAAACATTCAGTACTTC.